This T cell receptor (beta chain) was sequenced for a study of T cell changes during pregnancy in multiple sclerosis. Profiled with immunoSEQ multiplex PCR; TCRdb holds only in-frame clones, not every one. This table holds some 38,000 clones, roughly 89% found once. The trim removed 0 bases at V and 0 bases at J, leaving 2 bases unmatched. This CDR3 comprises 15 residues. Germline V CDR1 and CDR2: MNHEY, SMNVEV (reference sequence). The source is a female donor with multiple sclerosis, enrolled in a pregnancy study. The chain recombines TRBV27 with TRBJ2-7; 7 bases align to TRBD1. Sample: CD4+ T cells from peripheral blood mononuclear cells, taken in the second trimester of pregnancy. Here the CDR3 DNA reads TGTGCCAGCAGTTTATCGACAGGGTCCTCCTACGAGCAGTACTTC. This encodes CASSLSTGSSYEQYF.